The 10 T cell receptor beta chains below were found in one sample sequenced in a study of OX40 agonist ivuxolimab in advanced cancers. Clones were read by immunoSEQ multiplex PCR, and TCRdb kept only the in-frame ones, dropping some. The table records tens of thousands of clones, 82% of them present only once. The sequencing used CD4+ or CD8+ T cells sorted from blood, collected in a trial of the OX40 agonist ivuxolimab. All receptors derive from an adult with an advanced solid tumor such as melanoma, head and neck, liver or kidney cancer.

The chain carries TRBV28 and TRBJ1-2, with D possibly matching TRBD1 (5 bases). Germline loops: CDR1 MDHEN, CDR2 SYDVKM. The V and J ends lost 11 bases and 4 bases respectively, with 20 bases between them. The CDR3 length is 14 residues. CDR3 coding DNA: TGTGCCGGAGGACAAGCCGGATTTGTCTATGGCTACACCTTC. Translating gives CAGGQAGFVYGYTF.

The sample holds a few counts of this clone. The chain carries TRBV6-1 and TRBJ2-7; TRBD1 agrees at 10 bases. The CDR3 is 16 residues long. Per germline, CDR1 MNHNS and CDR2 SASEGT. The trim removed 4 bases at V and 3 bases at J, leaving 9 bases unmatched. CDR3 protein: CASSGARGTGVYEQYF. The DNA of the CDR3 is TGTGCCAGCAGTGGCGCCCGGGGGACAGGGGTCTACGAGCAGTACTTC.

J is TRBJ2-1 and V is TRBV27; D is uncertain. The germline V and J ends were trimmed by 7 bases and 0 bases, with 7 bases remaining between them. The CDR3 extends over 13 amino acids. Germline V gene lookup returns CDR1 MNHEY and CDR2 SMNVEV (reference sequence). As DNA, the CDR3 is TGTGCCAGCAAGGATTACTCCTACAATGAGCAGTTCTTC. It encodes CASKDYSYNEQFF.

The V and J genes are TRBV18 and TRBJ2-6; TRBD1 matches 9 bases. The length of the CDR3 is 17 residues. CDR1 KGHSH and CDR2 LQKENI come from the germline V gene. J was trimmed by 1 base and V by 2 bases; bases with no gene match: 3. CDR3 nucleotides: TGTGCCAGCTCACCAACCGGGACAGGGTCTGGGGCCAACGTCCTGACTTTC. This sequence encodes CASSPTGTGSGANVLTF.

V and J are TRBV5-6 and TRBJ1-5; no definite D call. Trimming stripped 3 bases from V and 0 bases from J, with 13 bases between. Germline loops: CDR1 SGHDT, CDR2 YYEEEE. CDR3 length: 16 amino acids. As DNA, the CDR3 is TGTGCCAGCAGCTACTATCGGCTAAATAGCAATCAGCCCCAGCATTTT. Residues: CASSYYRLNSNQPQHF.

This chain uses TRBV5-5 with TRBJ1-1, with TRBD1 as a possible D gene (5 bases). The germline CDR1 and CDR2 sequences are SGHKS and YYEKEE (reference sequence). Trimming removed 4 bases from V and 7 bases from J, with 14 bases in between. This CDR3 contains 13 residues. CDR3 protein: CASSTFRGDEAFF. The CDR3 DNA reads as TGTGCCAGCAGCACCTTTCGGGGGGATGAAGCTTTCTTT.

The chain is built from TRBV6-5 and TRBJ1-6; D uncertain. Deletions cut 6 bases from V and 3 bases from J, with 12 bases between. Germline loops: CDR1 MNHEY, CDR2 SVGAGI. This CDR3 has 15 amino acids. Written as DNA, the CDR3 is TGTGCCAGCAGCTTTAACCGGGGCTATAATTCACCCCTCCACTTT. Protein sequence: CASSFNRGYNSPLHF.

In this sample, this clone turned up once. V is TRBV5-1 and J is TRBJ1-4; D possibly corresponds to TRBD1 (6 bases). CDR3 size: 15 residues. Trimming shortened V by 0 bases and J by 5 bases, and 11 bases separated the two germline ends. Germline CDR1 and CDR2: SGHRS and YFSETQ. The CDR3 nucleotides are TGCGCCAGCAGCTTGGGGGGGGCGCAAAATGAAAAACTGTTTTTT. Amino acid sequence: CASSLGGAQNEKLFF. The complete variable domain, with remaining parts taken from reference TRBV5-1 and TRBJ1-4, reads KAGVTQTPRYLIKTRGQQVTLSCSPISGHRSVSWYQQTPGQGLQFLFEYFSETQRNKGNFPGRFSGRQFSNSRSEMNVSTLELGDSALYLCASSLGGAQNEKLFFGSGTQLSVL.

This clone has only a few counts. The rearrangement links TRBV19 to TRBJ2-2; no firm D call. The CDR3 runs to 15 residues. With 5 bases removed from V and 3 bases from J, the gap between germline ends came to 13 bases. CDR1 is LNHDA, CDR2 SQIVND, per germline (reference sequence). CDR3 sequence reads: CASSSGRRYTGELFF. CDR3 coding DNA: TGTGCCAGTAGTTCAGGCCGGCGATACACCGGGGAGCTGTTTTTT.

This clone was seen a handful of times. The rearrangement joins TRBV9 to TRBJ2-3; TRBD1 or TRBD2 may be the D gene (5 bases each). Trimming removed 0 bases from V and 1 base from J, with 12 bases in between. CDR1 and CDR2 from the germline V gene are SGDLS and YYNGEE. This CDR3 region has 16 residues. The CDR3 sequence: CASSVGGAARTDTQYF. The CDR3 nucleotides are TGTGCCAGCAGCGTAGGAGGGGCAGCGCGCACAGATACGCAGTATTTT.